These 8 T cell receptor beta chains were all obtained from the same sample, sequenced in a study of OX40 agonist ivuxolimab in advanced cancers. Sequenced by immunoSEQ multiplex PCR; TCRdb stores in-frame clones only, minus some. The sample holds 70,000 or so clones, just over 90% seen once. The source was CD4+ or CD8+ T cells sorted from blood, collected in a trial of the OX40 agonist ivuxolimab. The receptors were sampled from an adult with an advanced solid tumor such as melanoma, head and neck, liver or kidney cancer.

This clone was seen once. The rearrangement links TRBV9 to TRBJ2-2; D not resolved. The CDR3 loop spans 14 amino acids. Per the germline V gene, CDR1 is SGDLS and CDR2 is YYNGEE. Trimming stripped 2 bases from V and 4 bases from J, with 9 bases between. Written as DNA, the CDR3 is TGTGCCAGCAGCGTCAGCCATGGCACCGGGGAGCTGTTTTTT. The encoded protein is CASSVSHGTGELFF.

The CDR3 protein is CASSLGAGQGREKLFF. CDR3 nucleotides: TGTGCCAGCAGCTTAGGTGCGGGACAGGGTCGGGAAAAACTGTTTTTT. This chain joins TRBV7-9 and TRBJ1-4; 9 nucleotides align to TRBD1. Germline values: CDR1 SEHNR, CDR2 FQNEAQ (reference sequence). V shed 1 base, J shed 8 bases, and the junction held 8 bases outside the gene matches. This CDR3 is built from 16 residues.

CDR3 coding DNA: TGTGCCAGCAGCTTCACAGGGGAGGTTGGCTACACCTTC. It encodes CASSFTGEVGYTF. The rearrangement links TRBV6-6 to TRBJ1-2, with 7 bases matching TRBD1. CDR1 MNHNY and CDR2 SVGAGI come from the germline V gene (reference sequence). Trimming at V came to 6 bases and at J to 7 bases, leaving 8 bases not matched to a gene. This CDR3 contains 13 residues.

In regard to this clone: Different DNA sequences within this sample yield the same CDR3. The V call is TRBV5-1, the J call TRBJ2-7, with D uncertain. The V gene's germline CDR1 is SGHRS and CDR2 YFSETQ. The CDR3 totals 14 residues. The ends were cut back, 0 bases at V and 0 bases at J, with 7 bases in the middle. The CDR3 protein is CASSLDSSSYEQYF. For the CDR3, the DNA is TGCGCCAGCAGCTTGGACAGTAGCTCCTACGAGCAGTACTTC.

J is TRBJ1-2 and V is TRBV25-1; maybe TRBD1 (6 bases). Trimming took 5 bases from V and 8 from J, leaving 15 bases between them. The CDR3 extends over 13 amino acids. Per the germline V gene, CDR1 is MGHDK and CDR2 is SYGVNS. The chain's CDR3 is CASSQPQGSGYTF. CDR3 DNA sequence: TGTGCCAGCAGTCAACCCCAGGGGAGCGGCTACACCTTC.

This clone has a handful of counts. The chain employs TRBV2 and TRBJ2-7, with 7 bases fitting TRBD2. The CDR3 is made up of 14 amino acids. Germline loops: CDR1 SNHLY, CDR2 FYNNEI. V was clipped by 8 bases and J by 0 bases; unmatched bases: 7. The CDR3 bases are TGTGCCAGCCGGATGCGGGGGAGCTCCTACGAGCAGTACTTC. Translated: CASRMRGSSYEQYF.

The chain combines TRBV30 with TRBJ1-5, with 7 nucleotides matching TRBD1. The V segment lost 3 bases and the J segment 7 bases; nucleotides outside the gene matches: 9. Looked up from germline, CDR1 is GTSNPN and CDR2 is SVGIG (reference sequence). The CDR3 contains 14 residues. This CDR3 is CAWSYRGSAQPQHF. Here the CDR3 DNA reads TGTGCCTGGAGCTACAGGGGAAGCGCGCAGCCCCAGCATTTT.

V and J are TRBV28 and TRBJ2-2; 7 bases align to TRBD1. The CDR3 has 17 amino acids. The V gene's germline CDR1 is MDHEN and CDR2 SYDVKM. Unmatched junction bases numbered 16, after V lost 6 bases and J lost 6 bases. The CDR3 nucleotides are TGTGCCAGCAGACACAGAGGCTACAGGGGTCTATCCGGGGAGCTGTTTTTT. This encodes CASRHRGYRGLSGELFF.